This T cell receptor (beta chain) was identified in a study of response to subunit inactivated influenza vaccine. MiXCR was run by TCRdb on the RT-PCR reads, yielding one entry per CDR3 protein. The repertoire has fewer than 400,000 distinct CDR3 sequences, just over 20% of them found once; the top ten carry roughly 10%. The study's findings and limits: Only a handful of new T cells, the authors suggested, are recruited with each seasonal influenza vaccination.

A word on this clonotype: Its antigen is unidentified.

Sample: PBMCs from blood, taken approximately 20 months after vaccination. This clonotype originated in a man aged 50 to 69 who received an inactivated influenza vaccine.

CDR3 in amino acids: CASSLWALSATGELFF. CDR3 bases: TGTGCCAGCAGTTTATGGGCCTTATCCGCCACCGGGGAGCTGTTTTTT. The chain has TRBV28 and TRBJ2-2, with D unresolved. V was shortened by 0 bases and J by 4 bases, with 12 bases between the two germline ends. This CDR3 is 16 amino acids long. Germline V gives CDR1 MDHEN, CDR2 SYDVKM.